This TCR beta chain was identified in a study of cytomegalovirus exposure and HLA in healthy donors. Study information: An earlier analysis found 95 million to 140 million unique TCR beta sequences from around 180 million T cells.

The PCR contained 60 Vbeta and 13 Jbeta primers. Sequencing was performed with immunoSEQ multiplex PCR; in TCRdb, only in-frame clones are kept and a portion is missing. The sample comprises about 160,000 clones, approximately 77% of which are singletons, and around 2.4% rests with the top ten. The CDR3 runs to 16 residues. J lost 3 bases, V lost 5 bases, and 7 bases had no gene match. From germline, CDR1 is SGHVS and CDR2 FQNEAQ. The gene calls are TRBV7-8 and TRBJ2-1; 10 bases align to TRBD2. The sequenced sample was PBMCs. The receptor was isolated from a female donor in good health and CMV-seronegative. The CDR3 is CASSPSWTSGYNEQFF. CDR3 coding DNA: TGTGCCAGCAGCCCCTCATGGACTAGCGGCTACAATGAGCAGTTCTTC.